This T cell receptor (beta chain) was obtained from a study of OX40 agonist ivuxolimab in advanced cancers. Autoimmune disease history or systemic immunosuppression led to patients being barred. TCRdb's copy holds only in-frame clones and misses some; the assay was immunoSEQ multiplex PCR. The table has about 58,000 clones, approximately 90% seen once. Trimming cost V 8 bases and J 7 bases; bases outside gene matches: 7. CDR1 and CDR2 from the germline V gene are LNHDA and SQIVND (reference sequence). The CDR3 totals 13 residues. The J gene is TRBJ1-2, the V gene TRBV19; 10 nucleotides line up with TRBD1. Material: CD4+ or CD8+ T cells sorted from blood, obtained in a trial of the OX40 agonist ivuxolimab. This sequence originates from an adult with an advanced solid tumor such as melanoma, head and neck, liver or kidney cancer. As DNA, the CDR3 is TGTGCCAGTTTGCCCGGGACAGGGGCTGGCTACACCTTC. Protein: CASLPGTGAGYTF.